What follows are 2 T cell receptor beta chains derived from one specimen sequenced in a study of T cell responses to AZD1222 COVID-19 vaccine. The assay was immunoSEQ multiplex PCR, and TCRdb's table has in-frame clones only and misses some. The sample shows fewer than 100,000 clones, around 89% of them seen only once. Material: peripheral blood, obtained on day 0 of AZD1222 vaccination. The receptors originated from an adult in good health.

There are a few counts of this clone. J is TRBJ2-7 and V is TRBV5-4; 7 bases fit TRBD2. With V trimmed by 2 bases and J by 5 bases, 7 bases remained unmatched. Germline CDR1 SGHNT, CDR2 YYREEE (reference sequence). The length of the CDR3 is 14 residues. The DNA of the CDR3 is TGTGCCAGCAGCTTCATGGGAGGGAAGAACGAGCAGTACTTC. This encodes CASSFMGGKNEQYF.

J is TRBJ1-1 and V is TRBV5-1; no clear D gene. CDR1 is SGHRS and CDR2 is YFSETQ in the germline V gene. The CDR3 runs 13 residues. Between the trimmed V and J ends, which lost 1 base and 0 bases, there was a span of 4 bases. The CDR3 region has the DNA TGCGCCAGCAGCTTGACTGTGAACACTGAAGCTTTCTTT. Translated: CASSLTVNTEAFF.